Listed below are T cell receptor beta chains from one sample, sequenced in a study of cytomegalovirus exposure and HLA in healthy donors. Only in-frame clones appear in the TCRdb table, and some are missing; sequencing was by immunoSEQ multiplex PCR. The data show around 91,000 clones, around 78% seen once. The sequenced material came from PBMCs. The receptors derive from a woman in her forties in good health and CMV-seropositive. CDR3s include the opening cysteine and the closing phenylalanine or tryptophan. Fields, in order: V gene, clone size, D gene, J gene, CDR3 DNA, CDR3 protein. D genes are given only for firm matches. Expanded clones are given a class, and other clones once, few, many or no size at all.

V gene: TRBV6-5; clone size: NA; D gene: NA; J gene: TRBJ1-6; CDR3 DNA: TGTGCCAGCAGCCACAATTCAGTCTCACCCCTCCACTTT; CDR3 protein: CASSHNSVSPLHF
V gene: TRBV11-3; clone size: NA; D gene: TRBD2; J gene: TRBJ2-1; CDR3 DNA: TGTGCCAGCAGCTTAGACCCCGGGACTATAAATGAGCAGTTCTTC; CDR3 protein: CASSLDPGTINEQFF
V gene: TRBV28; clone size: NA; D gene: NA; J gene: TRBJ1-2; CDR3 DNA: TGTGCCAGCAGTTCCACAATGAATGGCTACACCTTC; CDR3 protein: CASSSTMNGYTF
V gene: TRBV9; clone size: NA; D gene: TRBD1; J gene: TRBJ2-7; CDR3 DNA: TGTGCCAGCAGCGCCGGACAGGGGTTACTCTACGAGCAGTACTTC; CDR3 protein: CASSAGQGLLYEQYF
V gene: TRBV9; clone size: NA; D gene: TRBD1; J gene: TRBJ2-3; CDR3 DNA: TGTGCCAGCAGCAACAGGGGGACATCGCTTGGGGATACGCAGTATTTT; CDR3 protein: CASSNRGTSLGDTQYF
V gene: TRBV19; clone size: NA; D gene: TRBD1; J gene: TRBJ1-2; CDR3 DNA: TGTGCCAGTAGTATTCAGGGGGACTATGGCTACACCTTC; CDR3 protein: CASSIQGDYGYTF
V gene: TRBV4-1; clone size: NA; D gene: TRBD2; J gene: TRBJ2-1; CDR3 DNA: TGCGCCAGCAGCGCGGTCGGGCTAGCGGTCAATGAGCAGTTCTTC; CDR3 protein: CASSAVGLAVNEQFF
V gene: TRBV28; clone size: once; D gene: TRBD1; J gene: TRBJ1-2; CDR3 DNA: TGTGCCAGCAACCCGGTACAGGGGCTCTATGGCTACACCTTC; CDR3 protein: CASNPVQGLYGYTF
V gene: TRBV28; clone size: NA; D gene: NA; J gene: TRBJ1-4; CDR3 DNA: TGTGCCAGCAGACAGGGCCCGGGGAAGTATCTGTTTTTT; CDR3 protein: CASRQGPGKYLFF
V gene: TRBV9; clone size: many; D gene: TRBD2; J gene: TRBJ2-1; CDR3 DNA: TGTGCCAGCAGCGTAGCAGCGGGACTAGCGAAAGTTGGGAATGAGCAGTTCTTC; CDR3 protein: CASSVAAGLAKVGNEQFF
V gene: TRBV5-1; clone size: NA; D gene: NA; J gene: TRBJ2-7; CDR3 DNA: TGCGCCAGCAGCTTGGTGGGGCAGTCCTCCGAGCAGTACTTC; CDR3 protein: CASSLVGQSSEQYF
V gene: TRBV11-2; clone size: NA; D gene: NA; J gene: TRBJ2-6; CDR3 DNA: TGTGCCAGCAGCTTAGGAGGAGGGGCTGGGGCCAACGTCCTGACTTTC; CDR3 protein: CASSLGGGAGANVLTF
V gene: TRBV20-1; clone size: NA; D gene: TRBD1; J gene: TRBJ2-1; CDR3 DNA: TGCAGTGCGTACCGACAGGGTGTGTTCCTCTTC; CDR3 protein: CSAYRQGVFLF
V gene: TRBV6-4; clone size: NA; D gene: TRBD2; J gene: TRBJ2-1; CDR3 DNA: TGTGCCAGCAGTGGCCGGCTAGCGGGTTCCTATTCAAGCTCCTACAATGAGCAGTTCTTC; CDR3 protein: CASSGRLAGSYSSSYNEQFF
V gene: TRBV19; clone size: NA; D gene: TRBD2; J gene: TRBJ2-3; CDR3 DNA: TGTGCCAGTTCCCTCGGACTAGCCGATACGCAGTATTTT; CDR3 protein: CASSLGLADTQYF
V gene: TRBV29-1; clone size: NA; D gene: TRBD2; J gene: TRBJ2-7; CDR3 DNA: TGCAGCGTTGTATTGGGGGAGGGTACCCCCTACGAGCAGTACTTC; CDR3 protein: CSVVLGEGTPYEQYF
V gene: TRBV25-1; clone size: NA; D gene: TRBD1; J gene: TRBJ1-2; CDR3 DNA: TGTGCCAGCAGTGAATATATTCGACAGGGGAATGTTGGCTACACCTTC; CDR3 protein: CASSEYIRQGNVGYTF
V gene: TRBV21-1; clone size: NA; D gene: NA; J gene: TRBJ2-7; CDR3 DNA: TGTGCCAGCAGACCAGCGCGGGGGATCTACGAGCAGTACTTC; CDR3 protein: CASRPARGIYEQYF
V gene: TRBV27; clone size: NA; D gene: TRBD2; J gene: TRBJ2-1; CDR3 DNA: TGTGCCAGCAGTTTGGTGACTAGCGGGGGGCTAATCCCGTACAATGAGCAGTTCTTC; CDR3 protein: CASSLVTSGGLIPYNEQFF
V gene: TRBV7-7; clone size: NA; D gene: TRBD2; J gene: TRBJ2-2; CDR3 DNA: TGTGCTAGCAGCTTAGTCAGCGGGACGAACACCGGGGAGCTGTTTTTT; CDR3 protein: CASSLVSGTNTGELFF
V gene: TRBV7-3; clone size: NA; D gene: NA; J gene: TRBJ1-1; CDR3 DNA: TGTGCCAGGGGGGGAGGGGTGGTTACGATCACTGAAGCTTTCTTT; CDR3 protein: CARGGGVVTITEAFF
V gene: TRBV5-1; clone size: NA; D gene: TRBD1; J gene: TRBJ2-2; CDR3 DNA: TGCGCCAGCGAATGGGACAGGCCGAACACCGGGGAGCTGTTTTTT; CDR3 protein: CASEWDRPNTGELFF
V gene: TRBV29-1; clone size: NA; D gene: TRBD1; J gene: TRBJ2-3; CDR3 DNA: TGCAGCGTAGAAATAGGGGGCGGCGAGAGCACAGATACGCAGTATTTT; CDR3 protein: CSVEIGGGESTDTQYF
V gene: TRBV19; clone size: NA; D gene: NA; J gene: TRBJ1-3; CDR3 DNA: TGTGCCAGTAGTAGACAAAACTCTGGAAACACCATATATTTT; CDR3 protein: CASSRQNSGNTIYF
V gene: TRBV7-9; clone size: NA; D gene: TRBD2; J gene: TRBJ2-1; CDR3 DNA: TGTGCCAGCAGCACACTAGCCGGACTAGGTCGGGACAATGAGCAGTTCTTC; CDR3 protein: CASSTLAGLGRDNEQFF
V gene: TRBV5-1; clone size: NA; D gene: TRBD2; J gene: TRBJ2-1; CDR3 DNA: TGCGCCAGCAGCACCGGACTAGCGGGAGCTAGCTTTTACAATGAGCAGTTCTTC; CDR3 protein: CASSTGLAGASFYNEQFF
V gene: TRBV19; clone size: NA; D gene: TRBD1; J gene: TRBJ1-1; CDR3 DNA: TGTGCCAGTAGTAGGGACAGGGTGGACACTGAAGCTTTCTTT; CDR3 protein: CASSRDRVDTEAFF
V gene: TRBV6-5; clone size: few; D gene: TRBD2; J gene: TRBJ2-7; CDR3 DNA: TGTGCCAGCAGTAGCGGGGTGGTTCGATACGAGCAGTACTTC; CDR3 protein: CASSSGVVRYEQYF
V gene: TRBV28; clone size: NA; D gene: TRBD2; J gene: TRBJ2-7; CDR3 DNA: TGTGCCAGCAGACCCCCGGGGGTAGCGGGATTCTACGAGCAGTACTTC; CDR3 protein: CASRPPGVAGFYEQYF
V gene: TRBV9; clone size: NA; D gene: NA; J gene: TRBJ2-7; CDR3 DNA: TGTGCCAGCAGCGTGGGGCCGGGGGACTACGAGCAGTACTTC; CDR3 protein: CASSVGPGDYEQYF
V gene: TRBV5-4; clone size: once; D gene: NA; J gene: TRBJ1-4; CDR3 DNA: TGTGCCAGCAGCTTGGGCAGGGGACCACTCACTAATAATGAAAAACTGTTTTTT; CDR3 protein: CASSLGRGPLTNNEKLFF
V gene: TRBV11-2; clone size: NA; D gene: TRBD2; J gene: TRBJ2-1; CDR3 DNA: TGTGCCAGCAGCTTAGGCCGTAGCGGGAGGGCCCTCAAGAATGAGCAGTTCTTC; CDR3 protein: CASSLGRSGRALKNEQFF
V gene: TRBV5-8; clone size: NA; D gene: NA; J gene: TRBJ1-2; CDR3 DNA: TGTGCCAGCAGCTTTACAGGCCACCCGTGGACCTTC; CDR3 protein: CASSFTGHPWTF
V gene: TRBV10-3; clone size: NA; D gene: NA; J gene: TRBJ2-5; CDR3 DNA: TGTGCCACCATGGACTTCCAAGAGACCCAGTACTTC; CDR3 protein: CATMDFQETQYF
V gene: TRBV28; clone size: NA; D gene: NA; J gene: TRBJ1-2; CDR3 DNA: TGTGCCAGCAGGGTAGGAGACGGCTACACCTTC; CDR3 protein: CASRVGDGYTF
V gene: TRBV6-5; clone size: NA; D gene: NA; J gene: TRBJ1-1; CDR3 DNA: TGTGCCAGCAGGTCGGTAAACACTGAAGCTTTCTTT; CDR3 protein: CASRSVNTEAFF
V gene: TRBV29-1; clone size: few; D gene: TRBD2; J gene: TRBJ2-1; CDR3 DNA: TGCAGCGTGAGTGGCCGACTAGCGTCCGACAATGAGCAGTTCTTC; CDR3 protein: CSVSGRLASDNEQFF
V gene: TRBV15; clone size: NA; D gene: NA; J gene: TRBJ2-1; CDR3 DNA: TGTGCCACCAGCAGAGATTCCAGCTCCTACAATGAGCAGTTCTTC; CDR3 protein: CATSRDSSSYNEQFF
V gene: TRBV19; clone size: NA; D gene: TRBD1; J gene: TRBJ1-5; CDR3 DNA: TGTGCCAGTAGTAGCCTGACAGGGGGCGGAGAGGGTCAGCCCCAGCATTTT; CDR3 protein: CASSSLTGGGEGQPQHF
V gene: TRBV2; clone size: NA; D gene: TRBD1; J gene: TRBJ2-3; CDR3 DNA: TGTGCCAGCAGTGCTCCACAGGGGCCTAGCACAGATACGCAGTATTTT; CDR3 protein: CASSAPQGPSTDTQYF
V gene: TRBV5-1; clone size: NA; D gene: NA; J gene: TRBJ2-7; CDR3 DNA: TGCGCCAGCAGCCCCTCCCGGGGTAGTGACGAGCAGTACTTC; CDR3 protein: CASSPSRGSDEQYF
V gene: TRBV9; clone size: few; D gene: NA; J gene: TRBJ2-5; CDR3 DNA: TGTGCCAGCAGCTCACAGGGCCAGGGGGAGACCCAGTACTTC; CDR3 protein: CASSSQGQGETQYF
V gene: TRBV4-1; clone size: few; D gene: NA; J gene: TRBJ2-1; CDR3 DNA: TGCGCCAGCAGCCAAGAAGGTGGGGCAGGAAACAATGAGCAGTTCTTC; CDR3 protein: CASSQEGGAGNNEQFF
V gene: TRBV6-5; clone size: once; D gene: TRBD1; J gene: TRBJ2-7; CDR3 DNA: TGTGCCAGCAGTTACTCATGGACAGGGGGGTTCTACGAGCAGTACTTC; CDR3 protein: CASSYSWTGGFYEQYF
V gene: TRBV11-3; clone size: NA; D gene: NA; J gene: TRBJ2-3; CDR3 DNA: TGTGCCAGCAGCTTATCGGAGGACACAGATACGCAGTATTTT; CDR3 protein: CASSLSEDTDTQYF
V gene: TRBV5-1; clone size: NA; D gene: NA; J gene: TRBJ2-3; CDR3 DNA: TGCGCCAGCAGCTTGGACAGGAACACAGATACGCAGTATTTT; CDR3 protein: CASSLDRNTDTQYF
V gene: TRBV27; clone size: few; D gene: NA; J gene: TRBJ2-1; CDR3 DNA: TGTGCCAGCAGTTCCGGACTGGCCCGGGAGCAGTTCTTC; CDR3 protein: CASSSGLAREQFF
V gene: TRBV19; clone size: NA; D gene: TRBD2; J gene: TRBJ2-6; CDR3 DNA: TGTGCCAGTAGTTTTACTCTAGCGGGAACTGGGGCCAACGTCCTGACTTTC; CDR3 protein: CASSFTLAGTGANVLTF
V gene: TRBV19; clone size: NA; D gene: NA; J gene: TRBJ2-5; CDR3 DNA: TGTGCCAGTAGTAAGCGGGTCTCAAGTAGGGAGACCCAGTACTTC; CDR3 protein: CASSKRVSSRETQYF
V gene: TRBV28; clone size: NA; D gene: NA; J gene: TRBJ1-1; CDR3 DNA: TGTGCCAGCAGTAGATACGCGCCGACGGGGAACACTGAAGCTTTCTTT; CDR3 protein: CASSRYAPTGNTEAFF
V gene: TRBV7-9; clone size: NA; D gene: NA; J gene: TRBJ1-2; CDR3 DNA: TGTTCCAGCAGCTACAGGGACCACTATGGCTACACCTTC; CDR3 protein: CSSSYRDHYGYTF
V gene: TRBV7-8; clone size: NA; D gene: TRBD2; J gene: TRBJ2-7; CDR3 DNA: TGTGCCAGCAGCAGTGCTGTTGGGTCTAGCGGGAGTTCCCGGACCTACGAGCAGTACTTC; CDR3 protein: CASSSAVGSSGSSRTYEQYF
V gene: TRBV19; clone size: once; D gene: TRBD2; J gene: TRBJ2-1; CDR3 DNA: TGTGCCAGTGGGGCGGGAGGGCCCGTAAATGAGCAGTTCTTC; CDR3 protein: CASGAGGPVNEQFF